A single sample gave rise to the 19 T cell receptor beta chains below, sequenced in a study of T cell responses to AZD1222 COVID-19 vaccine. This table comes from immunoSEQ multiplex PCR, and its TCRdb copy is limited to in-frame clones, with some not included. The repertoire includes about 120,000 clones, more than 85% of them detected once, and 5% sits in the top ten. The sample was peripheral blood, taken 28 days after the second AZD1222 dose. Source of these receptors: an adult who received the AZD1222 COVID-19 vaccine.

The chain has TRBV6-1 and TRBJ1-5, with TRBD1 matching over 7 bases. CDR1 is MNHNS, CDR2 SASEGT, per germline. J lost 9 bases, V lost 0 bases, and 8 bases had no gene match. The CDR3 runs 15 residues. The CDR3 loop is CASSEAGTAGGPQHF. The CDR3 DNA reads as TGTGCCAGCAGTGAAGCGGGGACAGCAGGGGGGCCCCAGCATTTT.

The chain joins TRBV27 to TRBJ1-1; D is perhaps TRBD1 (5 bases). CDR3 length: 11 residues. Trimming stripped 6 bases from V and 5 bases from J, with 7 bases between. Germline CDR1 and CDR2: MNHEY and SMNVEV (reference sequence). This chain's CDR3 is CASREGTEAFF. The CDR3 nucleotides read TGTGCCAGCAGGGAGGGGACTGAAGCTTTCTTT.

J is TRBJ2-5 and V is TRBV7-2; 8 nucleotides match TRBD2. The V gene's germline CDR1 is SGHTA and CDR2 FQGNSA. Trimming cost V 3 bases and J 5 bases; bases outside gene matches: 8. CDR3 length: 15 residues. This CDR3 reads CASSLTIGLAETQYF. The CDR3 DNA sequence: TGTGCCAGCAGCTTGACGATCGGACTAGCCGAGACCCAGTACTTC.

The chain has TRBV19 and TRBJ1-1, with no clear D. CDR1 LNHDA and CDR2 SQIVND come from the germline V gene (reference sequence). Trimming took 7 bases from V and 1 from J, leaving 10 bases between them. The CDR3 runs 13 residues. The CDR3 spells CASKSGRNTEAFF. The CDR3 nucleotides are TGTGCCAGTAAGTCCGGGCGGAACACTGAAGCTTTCTTT. The whole variable domain, remainder taken from reference TRBV19 and TRBJ1-1, is DGGITQSPKYLFRKEGQNVTLSCEQNLNHDAMYWYRQDPGQGLRLIYYSQIVNDFQKGDIAEGYSVSREKKESFPLTVTSAQKNPTAFYLCASKSGRNTEAFFGQGTRLTVV.

The chain has TRBV20-1 and TRBJ1-5, with unresolved D. The ends were cut back, 3 bases at V and 4 bases at J, with 10 bases in the middle. The CDR3 totals 13 residues. CDR1 and CDR2 (germline): DFQATT, SNEGSKA (reference sequence). This CDR3 is CSASGPRNQPQHF. CDR3 DNA sequence: TGCAGTGCTAGTGGCCCTAGGAATCAGCCCCAGCATTTT.

This chain links TRBV19 with TRBJ2-1; D is undetermined. Germline assignment: CDR1 LNHDA and CDR2 SQIVND (reference sequence). This CDR3 is 11 amino acids long. The V end lost 5 bases, the J end lost 6 bases, and 5 bases lay between the germline ends. CDR3 nucleotides: TGTGCCAGTAGTGTCCGCAATGAGCAGTTCTTC. This codes for CASSVRNEQFF.

The chain links TRBV10-3 to TRBJ2-7; 11 bases match TRBD1. This CDR3 comprises 15 residues. Per germline, CDR1 ENHRY and CDR2 SYGVKD. After removal of 5 bases from V and 2 bases from J, the junction contained 5 bases not matched to a gene. The CDR3 reads CAISPGQGVTYEQYF. CDR3 bases: TGTGCCATCAGTCCGGGACAGGGGGTGACCTACGAGCAGTACTTC.

The chain combines TRBV6-2 or TRBV6-3 with TRBJ1-5, with D tentatively TRBD1 (5 bases). The CDR3 covers 13 residues. Germline assignment: CDR1 MNHEY and CDR2 SVGEGT. V shed 5 bases and J shed 7 bases, with 12 bases lying between them. The CDR3 DNA sequence: TGTGCCAGCAGTGAGACAGTAATCCAGCCCCAGCATTTT. Encoded protein: CASSETVIQPQHF.

This clone turned up a few times. The chain joins TRBV12-3 or TRBV12-4 to TRBJ1-3, with D unresolved. The V and J ends lost 4 bases and 3 bases respectively, with 7 bases between them. The CDR3 extends over 13 amino acids. The CDR3 is CASSWKIGNTIYF. DNA of the CDR3: TGTGCCAGCAGTTGGAAGATTGGAAACACCATATATTTT.

This CDR3 is CASSIDRDRDNTIYF. In DNA form, the CDR3 reads TGTGCCAGTAGTATAGACCGGGACAGGGACAACACCATATATTTT. This chain links TRBV19 with TRBJ1-3; 9 positions agree with TRBD1. Trimming took 0 bases from V and 7 from J; bases not matched to a gene: 4. Germline-derived CDR1 and CDR2 are LNHDA and SQIVND (reference sequence). CDR3 length: 15 amino acids.

The chain has TRBV7-2 and TRBJ2-1, with 7 nucleotides matching TRBD2. Trimming removed 4 bases from V and 4 bases from J; junction bases left unmatched: 7. Per germline, CDR1 SGHTA and CDR2 FQGNSA. This CDR3 region has 15 residues. CDR3 bases: TGTGCCAGCAGCTCCCTAGCGGTAGGATACAATGAGCAGTTCTTC. Translated: CASSSLAVGYNEQFF.

The chain recombines TRBV5-1 with TRBJ1-1; 9 bases map to TRBD1. This CDR3 contains 13 residues. The V segment lost 4 bases and the J segment 10 bases; nucleotides outside the gene matches: 8. CDR1 and CDR2 from the germline V gene are SGHRS and YFSETQ. The CDR3 nucleotides are TGCGCCAGCAGCCGGGGACAGGGATTGGCAGCTTTCTTT. Translating it yields CASSRGQGLAAFF.

Only a few counts were recorded for this clone. The chain links TRBV5-8 to TRBJ1-1, with 9 bases that match TRBD1. Trimming removed 7 bases from V and 1 base from J; junction bases left unmatched: 11. The length of the CDR3 is 16 residues. From germline, CDR1 is SGHTS and CDR2 YDEGEE. The CDR3 here is CASPEGTGNPNTEAFF. CDR3 nucleotides: TGTGCCAGCCCCGAGGGGACAGGGAATCCGAACACTGAAGCTTTCTTT.

This sequence joins TRBV11-2 and TRBJ1-1; TRBD1 matches 8 bases. V was pared by 5 bases and J by 1 base, with 12 bases of the junction left unmatched. Germline values: CDR1 SGHAT, CDR2 FQNNGV. The CDR3 is 17 residues long. The CDR3 spells CASSPGAAGGENTEAFF. In DNA form, the CDR3 reads TGTGCCAGCAGCCCAGGGGCGGCAGGGGGCGAGAACACTGAAGCTTTCTTT.

This clone was observed once. The J gene is TRBJ2-7, the V gene TRBV30; 7 nucleotides line up with TRBD1. Germline CDR1 and CDR2: GTSNPN and SVGIG (reference sequence). This CDR3 spans 13 amino acids. Unmatched junction bases numbered 6, after V lost 2 bases and J lost 5 bases. The CDR3 nucleotides read TGTGCCTGGAGTCAAGGGGGCCCGAACGAGCAGTACTTC. It translates to CAWSQGGPNEQYF.

The chain is built from TRBV28 and TRBJ1-2; D is perhaps TRBD1 (5 bases). Germline V CDR1 and CDR2: MDHEN, SYDVKM. The length of the CDR3 is 18 residues. The V end lost 2 bases, the J end lost 4 bases, and 23 bases lay between the germline ends. For the CDR3, the DNA is TGTGCCAGCAGTTTAGGGGGAATCGGCCAGCGAACCCTCTATGGCTACACCTTC. This encodes CASSLGGIGQRTLYGYTF.

The V call is TRBV7-9, the J call TRBJ1-1; no clear D. Germline loops: CDR1 SEHNR, CDR2 FQNEAQ (reference sequence). The CDR3 has 13 amino acids. V was trimmed by 2 bases and J by 5 bases, leaving 9 bases between them. The CDR3: CASSLLAGTEAFF. CDR3 in DNA: TGTGCCAGCAGCTTATTGGCAGGAACTGAAGCTTTCTTT.

The genes are TRBV7-2 and TRBJ2-2; D possibly corresponds to TRBD1 (5 bases). The CDR3 loop spans 15 amino acids. Germline V gene lookup returns CDR1 SGHTA and CDR2 FQGNSA. The ends were cut back, 2 bases at V and 2 bases at J, with 9 bases in the middle. CDR3: CASSLSTVNTGELFF. In DNA form, the CDR3 reads TGTGCCAGCAGCTTATCGACAGTTAACACCGGGGAGCTGTTTTTT.

The chain employs TRBV6-5 and TRBJ1-2; the match to TRBD1 covers 7 bases. The CDR3 contains 15 residues. In germline, CDR1 is MNHEY, CDR2 SVGAGI. The V gene end was trimmed by 0 bases and the J gene end by 8 bases; junction bases not matched to a gene: 9. CDR3 sequence: CASSYSIQGTRGYTF. CDR3 coding DNA: TGTGCCAGCAGTTACTCGATACAGGGGACAAGGGGCTACACCTTC.